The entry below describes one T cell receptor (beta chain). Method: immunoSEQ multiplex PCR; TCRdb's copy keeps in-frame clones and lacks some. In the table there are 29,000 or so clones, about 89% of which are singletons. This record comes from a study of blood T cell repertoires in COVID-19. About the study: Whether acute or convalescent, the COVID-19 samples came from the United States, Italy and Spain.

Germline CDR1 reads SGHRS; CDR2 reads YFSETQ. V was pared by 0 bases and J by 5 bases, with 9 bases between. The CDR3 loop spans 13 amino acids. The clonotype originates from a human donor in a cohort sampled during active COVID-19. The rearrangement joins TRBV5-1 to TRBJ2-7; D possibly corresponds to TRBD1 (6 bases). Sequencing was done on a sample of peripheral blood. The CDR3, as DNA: TGCGCCAGCAGCTTGGGGACAGTCAACGAGCAGTACTTC. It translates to CASSLGTVNEQYF.